This T cell receptor beta chain is drawn from a study of blood T cell repertoires in COVID-19. About the study: PBMCs, B-cell-depleted T cells, or T cells provided the cDNA or gDNA that made up the material.

The sample holds a few counts of this clone. Germline CDR1 is LNHDA and CDR2 is SQIVND (reference sequence). The CDR3 loop spans 16 amino acids. V trimming: 7 bases; J trimming: 4 bases; junction bases outside the gene matches: 11. In Seattle, patients joined the study during active infection and were tracked longitudinally. Here immunoSEQ multiplex PCR was the method, and the copy in TCRdb shows in-frame clones only, minus some. The profile shows hundreds of thousands of clones, approximately 89% of them singletons. This chain uses TRBV19 with TRBJ1-4; 8 nucleotides align to TRBD1. The clonotype comes from a woman aged 45 to 65 with COVID-19, enrolled during active disease. Sequences were obtained from peripheral blood. The CDR3 region has the DNA TGTGCCAGTACCACTTCCTCGACAGGGGATAATGAAAAACTGTTTTTT. This sequence encodes CASTTSSTGDNEKLFF.